Presented here are 25 T cell receptor beta chains from one specimen sequenced in a study of identical twins. TCRdb recomputed calls from the 5' RACE reads with MiXCR, one row per CDR3 protein. Of some 500,000 distinct CDR3 sequences listed, 9.6% are singletons. A further study also used this sample, focusing on yellow fever vaccine responses in identical twins.

Sequenced: PBMCs. The source of these receptors is a woman aged 18-30 years in good health.

Many counts were recorded for this clonotype. This chain uses TRBV7-9 with TRBJ2-1, with TRBD2 as a possible D gene (5 bases). CDR1 is SEHNR, CDR2 FQNEAQ, per germline (reference sequence). Trimming cost V 0 bases and J 6 bases, with 15 bases left between them. The CDR3 is 16 residues long. CDR3 in amino acids: CASSLALGSGANEQFF. Written as DNA, the CDR3 is TGTGCCAGCAGCTTAGCGCTTGGGAGCGGAGCCAATGAGCAGTTCTTC.

This clonotype was counted at least ten times. The chain carries TRBV11-2 and TRBJ2-7; 12 positions match TRBD2. Germline V gives CDR1 SGHAT, CDR2 FQNNGV. J gave up 4 bases and V 6 bases, and 4 bases lay outside the gene matches. This CDR3 has 14 amino acids. The CDR3 sequence: CASRSTSGGYEQYF. The DNA for the CDR3 is TGTGCCAGCAGATCAACTAGCGGGGGGTACGAGCAGTACTTC.

The sample holds a few counts of this clonotype. V usage is TRBV6-1 and J usage is TRBJ2-3, with a possible D match to TRBD1 (5 bases). The germline gives CDR1 MNHNS, CDR2 SASEGT. This CDR3 comprises 15 residues. Trimming left V 7 bases short and J 0 bases short, with 14 bases between. CDR3 DNA: TGTGCCAGCAACCCGACAGCCTCTAGCACAGATACGCAGTATTTT. It translates to CASNPTASSTDTQYF.

The CDR3 spells CASRRYRGSDEKLFF. CDR3 DNA: TGTGCCAGCAGGCGTTACAGGGGGAGCGATGAAAAACTGTTTTTT. The chain has TRBV6-1 and TRBJ1-4, with 8 bases aligning to TRBD1. Germline values: CDR1 MNHNS, CDR2 SASEGT. CDR3 length equals 15 residues. After removal of 6 bases from V and 6 bases from J, the junction contained 9 bases not matched to a gene.

The CDR3 reads CASSERLYNEQFF. The CDR3 nucleotides are TGTGCCAGCAGCGAACGACTTTACAATGAGCAGTTCTTC. This chain connects TRBV9 to TRBJ2-1; D not certain. Germline CDR1 SGDLS, CDR2 YYNGEE. This CDR3 is 13 amino acids long. The V gene lost 3 bases and the J gene lost 4 bases, with 8 bases spanning the gap.

This clonotype was recorded at least ten times. V gene TRBV29-1 combines with J gene TRBJ2-1; D is perhaps TRBD1 (6 bases). The CDR3 covers 12 residues. Per the germline V gene, CDR1 is SQVTM and CDR2 is ANQGSEA. Trimming pared 7 bases from V and 10 bases from J, leaving 17 bases between. The CDR3 DNA is TGCAGCGCCGAACAGGGTTCGGGGGAGCAGTTCTTC. Its protein product is CSAEQGSGEQFF.

V and J are TRBV19 and TRBJ1-5, with D possibly TRBD1 on 5 matching bases. The CDR3 contains 17 residues. V was cut by 4 bases and J by 7 bases, with 23 bases left in between. From germline, CDR1 is LNHDA and CDR2 SQIVND (reference sequence). In nucleotides, the CDR3 is TGTGCCAGTAGTACTAATTCCGGGACCGTCCTTGGGCAGCCCCAGCATTTT. This encodes CASSTNSGTVLGQPQHF.

This rearrangement joins TRBV11-2 to TRBJ2-1; D remains ambiguous. CDR3 length: 15 amino acids. The V and J ends lost 1 base and 2 bases respectively, with 9 bases between them. From germline, CDR1 is SGHAT and CDR2 FQNNGV. CDR3 nucleotides: TGTGCCAGCAGCTTAGGACCGGCAACCTACAATGAGCAGTTCTTC. Translating gives CASSLGPATYNEQFF.

This clonotype was picked up many times. CDR3 DNA: TGTGCCAGCAGTTTAAAGGGGTCCCTGGGGAGCAATCAGCCCCAGCATTTT. It yields the protein CASSLKGSLGSNQPQHF. The V call is TRBV12-3 or TRBV12-4, the J call TRBJ1-5, with D possibly matching TRBD1 (5 bases). The CDR3 contains 17 residues. The V end was cut by 2 bases, the J end by 1 base, with 15 bases between.

This rearrangement joins TRBV6-4 to TRBJ2-1; TRBD1 matches 8 bases. Germline-derived CDR1 and CDR2 are MRHNA and SNTAGT. The CDR3 totals 15 residues. The V segment lost 2 bases and the J segment 6 bases; nucleotides outside the gene matches: 6. The CDR3 protein is CASSDGTGLGNEQFF. CDR3 coding DNA: TGTGCCAGCAGTGACGGGACAGGTTTGGGCAATGAGCAGTTCTTC.

This clonotype was counted ten times or more. V and J are TRBV20-1 and TRBJ2-1; D may be TRBD2 (6 bases). V was cut by 1 base and J by 0 bases, with 13 bases left in between. Germline assignment: CDR1 DFQATT and CDR2 SNEGSKA (reference sequence). The CDR3 is made up of 16 amino acids. CDR3 in DNA: TGCAGTGCTAGAGCCTCTAGCGCCAGCTCCTACAATGAGCAGTTCTTC. Amino acids: CSARASSASSYNEQFF.

This clonotype has a handful of counts. The chain links TRBV4-3 to TRBJ2-7; D unclear. Germline CDR1 LGHNA, CDR2 YSLEER. The CDR3 totals 16 residues. The V gene lost 0 bases and the J gene lost 6 bases, with 18 bases spanning the gap. Written as DNA, the CDR3 is TGCGCCAGCAGCCAAGAGCTTGGCGGCCTTGAGGCCGAGCAGTACTTC. As protein: CASSQELGGLEAEQYF.

This clonotype came up many times. The rearrangement joins TRBV15 to TRBJ2-2, with 8 nucleotides matching TRBD2. The germline V gene has CDR1 LNHNV and CDR2 YYDKDF (reference sequence). The CDR3 runs 15 residues. With V trimmed by 0 bases and J by 6 bases, 3 bases remained unmatched. CDR3: CATSRDGLASGELFF. As DNA, the CDR3 is TGTGCCACCAGCAGAGATGGACTAGCATCCGGGGAGCTGTTTTTT.

The rearrangement links TRBV4-3 to TRBJ2-7; D call uncertain. Trimming stripped 0 bases from V and 3 bases from J, with 12 bases between. The CDR3 has 15 amino acids. Per the germline V gene, CDR1 is LGHNA and CDR2 is YSLEER. In DNA, the CDR3 is TGCGCCAGCAGCCAAGATCGGAGAGGATTCTACGAGCAGTACTTC. Protein sequence: CASSQDRRGFYEQYF.

The chain is built from TRBV20-1 and TRBJ2-7; TRBD2 agrees at 11 bases. The trim removed 3 bases at V and 5 bases at J, leaving 9 bases unmatched. Germline V gene data show CDR1 as DFQATT and CDR2 as SNEGSKA (reference sequence). There are 15 residues in the CDR3. The CDR3 nucleotides read TGCAGTGCTAGTACCCCTAGCGGGAGGTTTAACGAGCAGTACTTC. This gives the protein CSASTPSGRFNEQYF.

This chain links TRBV7-9 with TRBJ2-1, with a weak D call TRBD2 (5 bases). The V gene's germline CDR1 is SEHNR and CDR2 FQNEAQ (reference sequence). The V end was cut by 11 bases, the J end by 8 bases, with 19 bases between. The CDR3 loop spans 13 amino acids. The CDR3, as DNA: TGTGCCGTCCTACTTCGGGGTTGGGATGAGCAGTTCTTC. Amino acids: CAVLLRGWDEQFF.

This clonotype was detected only a few times. The rearrangement links TRBV20-1 to TRBJ2-7, with 8 bases lining up with TRBD2. Unmatched junction bases numbered 8, after V lost 0 bases and J lost 4 bases. Germline CDR1 and CDR2: DFQATT and SNEGSKA (reference sequence). The CDR3 length is 15 residues. The CDR3, as DNA: TGCAGTGCTAGAGATAGGGGCGGGAGGAGTTACGAGCAGTACTTC. It is translated as CSARDRGGRSYEQYF.

This clonotype was counted only a few times. The V call is TRBV10-2, the J call TRBJ2-3; 10 bases are shared with TRBD2. Germline CDR1 is WSHSY and CDR2 is SAAADI. The CDR3 contains 15 residues. The trim removed 4 bases at V and 6 bases at J, leaving 7 bases unmatched. CDR3 loop: CASSGASGSGDTQYF. DNA of the CDR3: TGCGCCAGCAGTGGGGCTAGCGGGAGCGGGGATACGCAGTATTTT.

V is TRBV24-1 and J is TRBJ2-1, with 12 bases aligning to TRBD1. The CDR3 runs to 18 residues. Germline CDR1 is KGHDR and CDR2 is SFDVKD. V lost 1 base, J lost 9 bases, and 12 bases stayed unmatched. This chain's CDR3 is CATSDFIFPGQGASEQFF. The CDR3 bases are TGTGCCACCAGTGATTTTATATTTCCGGGACAGGGGGCGAGTGAGCAGTTCTTC.

This chain uses TRBV2 with TRBJ1-5; no clear D gene. The CDR3 is made up of 13 amino acids. Germline loops: CDR1 SNHLY, CDR2 FYNNEI. V lost 4 bases to trimming and J lost 6 bases, with 10 bases between them. The DNA for the CDR3 is TGTGCCAGCAGTGCCGAGGGAGGTCAGCCCCAGCATTTT. This codes for CASSAEGGQPQHF.

Written as DNA, the CDR3 is TGTGCCAGCAGCTTGGGGGCAGGCTACAATGAGCAGTTCTTC. Translation gives CASSLGAGYNEQFF. The chain carries TRBV5-6 and TRBJ2-1; D unclear. The germline CDR1 and CDR2 sequences are SGHDT and YYEEEE. The CDR3 contains 14 residues. Deletions cut 0 bases from V and 3 bases from J, with 7 bases between.

J is TRBJ2-1 and V is TRBV7-2; D may be TRBD1 or TRBD2 (5 bases each). V was trimmed by 1 base and J by 4 bases, leaving 11 bases between them. Germline-derived CDR1 and CDR2 are SGHTA and FQGNSA. This CDR3 spans 15 amino acids. For the CDR3, the DNA is TGTGCCAGCAGCTTAGGAGGGGCCCTTTACAATGAGCAGTTCTTC. Protein product: CASSLGGALYNEQFF.

This clonotype was detected a few times. The chain couples TRBV18 to TRBJ2-4, with D perhaps matching TRBD1 (7 bases). CDR3 length: 14 amino acids. The germline V and J ends were trimmed by 5 bases and 9 bases, with 17 bases remaining between them. Germline CDR1 KGHSH, CDR2 LQKENI. Written as DNA, the CDR3 is TGTGCCAGCTCATCGTGGACAGGCGGGGTCATTCAGTACTTC. Protein: CASSSWTGGVIQYF.

Many counts were recorded for this clonotype. As DNA, the CDR3 is TGTGCCAGCAGCTTGGGAGGGACAGGGCCGAGCTCCTATAATTCACCCCTCCACTTT. Its translation: CASSLGGTGPSSYNSPLHF. The chain links TRBV5-4 to TRBJ1-6; 9 bases are a match to TRBD1. The CDR3 has 19 amino acids. The trim removed 0 bases at V and 0 bases at J, leaving 7 bases unmatched. Germline assignment: CDR1 SGHNT and CDR2 YYREEE (reference sequence).

Turning to this clonotype: The junction differs from germline at one of its ends, possibly a read error. The J gene is TRBJ2-5, the V gene TRBV7-3, with D possibly being TRBD2 (5 bases). This CDR3 spans 15 amino acids. CDR1 SGHTA and CDR2 FQGTGA come from the germline V gene. The CDR3 sequence: CATSRRGSRGETQYF. The CDR3 region has the DNA TGTGCCACCAGCCGCCGGGGAAGTCGAGGCGAGACCCAGTACTTC.